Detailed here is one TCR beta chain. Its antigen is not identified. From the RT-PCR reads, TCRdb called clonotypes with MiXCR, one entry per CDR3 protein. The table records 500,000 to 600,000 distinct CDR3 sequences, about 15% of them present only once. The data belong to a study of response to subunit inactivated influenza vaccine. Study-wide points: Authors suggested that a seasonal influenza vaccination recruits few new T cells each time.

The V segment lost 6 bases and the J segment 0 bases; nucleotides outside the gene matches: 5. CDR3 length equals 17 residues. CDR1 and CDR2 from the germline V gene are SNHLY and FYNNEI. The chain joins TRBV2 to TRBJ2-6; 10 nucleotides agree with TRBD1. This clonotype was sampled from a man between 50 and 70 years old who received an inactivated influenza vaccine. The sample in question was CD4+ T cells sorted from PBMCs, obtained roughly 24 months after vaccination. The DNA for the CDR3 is TGTGCCAGCAGAGCCGGGACAGGGGTCTCTGGGGCCAACGTCCTGACTTTC. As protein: CASRAGTGVSGANVLTF.